This TCR beta chain was recovered during a study of T-cell reconstitution after alpha-beta-depleted transplantation in children. V lost 0 bases to trimming and J lost 2 bases; unmatched junction nucleotides: 13. This CDR3 contains 21 residues. Germline CDR1 KGHSH, CDR2 LQKENI. Molecular barcoding with unique molecular identifiers was used for the TCRbeta library. Each CDR3 protein gets one entry after TCRdb re-called the PCR reads with MiXCR. This table has around 200,000 distinct CDR3 sequences, around 6.8% appearing once. The chain combines TRBV18 with TRBJ2-6; TRBD1 matches at 10 bases. This sequence originates from a human donor who donated a stem cell graft to a child with Wiskott-Aldrich syndrome. The sample consisted of PBMCs from the stem cell graft donor, taken from the stem cell graft. The CDR3 loop reads CASSPPDTRTGGFTGANVLTF. The CDR3 nucleotides read TGTGCCAGCTCACCACCTGATACACGGACAGGGGGTTTTACTGGGGCCAACGTCCTGACTTTC.